This T cell receptor (beta chain) is drawn from a study of T cell repertoires and Cas9 in healthy adults (dated by TCRdb to 2017 to 2018). With regard to the full study: Within the CD4 and CD8 compartments, SpCas9-reactive T cells were assessed for multi-effector potency, cytotoxicity and lineage determination. Preexisting T cell immunity against the Streptococcus pyogenes Cas9 nuclease (SpCas9) used in CRISPR gene editing was examined in the study. General conclusions and limits of the study: In vitro, the proliferation and function of SpCas9-reactive effector T cells were reported to be mitigated by SpCas9-reactive regulatory T cells.

The germline V gene (reference sequence) provides CDR1 SGHKS and CDR2 YYEKEE. Its CDR3 holds 15 amino acids, cysteine through phenylalanine. Left in the record is the CDR3 DNA by itself, 45 bases read in frame from the first base. Trimming costs V 0 bases and J 0 bases, and their ends lie 6 bases apart. To note about this clone: Its antigen remains unidentified. Per-base quality was not reported, and no clone a single base away is much larger than it.

Receptor amplification or capture employed the immunoSEQ multiplex PCR assay. TCRdb mirrors the immuneACCESS table, restricted to in-frame sequences. Some clones are absent from its copies; in checked studies, under half trace to an unresolved V gene, and the reason for the others is unknown. A total of tens of thousands of clones appear in this sample, about 90% of them only once. Over 0.7% of the sample is taken by the ten largest. Healthy humans served as the donors. The chain links TRBV5-5 with TRBJ1-4, with the D segment identity uncertain. The clonotype originates from a human donor in good health. Sequencing was carried out using CD4+ effector T cells (CD127+, CD25-, CD137-, CD154-) from PBMCs; culture status not recorded. The CDR3: CASSLAPATNEKLFF. The bases are TGTGCCAGCAGCTTGGCGCCAGCAACTAATGAAAAACTGTTTTTT.